These 13 T cell receptor beta chains share one sample of origin, sequenced in a study of T cell responses to AZD1222 COVID-19 vaccine. Clones were sequenced by immunoSEQ multiplex PCR, and TCRdb holds only the in-frame ones, with some missing. This sample has about 66,000 clones, with about 90% found just once. This specimen consisted of peripheral blood, obtained on day 0 of AZD1222 vaccination. The receptors shown here come from an adult in good health.

This chain links TRBV5-5 with TRBJ1-2; a possible D gene is TRBD1 (5 bases). Trimming removed 4 bases at V and 1 base at J, with 8 bases between. The CDR3 loop spans 13 amino acids. Germline CDR1 is SGHKS and CDR2 is YYEKEE (reference sequence). CDR3 residues: CASSPQGNYGYTF. The DNA for the CDR3 is TGTGCCAGCAGCCCCCAGGGTAACTATGGCTACACCTTC.

The V and J genes are TRBV19 and TRBJ2-7; 8 nucleotides line up with TRBD2. V shed 3 bases, J shed 4 bases, and the junction held 8 bases outside the gene matches. The CDR3 sequence is 15 residues long. Germline-derived CDR1 and CDR2 are LNHDA and SQIVND (reference sequence). CDR3 nucleotides: TGTGCCAGTAGTATCGAGCGGGAGAAAGGGTACGAGCAGTACTTC. Its translation is CASSIEREKGYEQYF. The entire variable domain, with the rest obtained from reference TRBV19 and TRBJ2-7, is as follows: DGGITQSPKYLFRKEGQNVTLSCEQNLNHDAMYWYRQDPGQGLRLIYYSQIVNDFQKGDIAEGYSVSREKKESFPLTVTSAQKNPTAFYLCASSIEREKGYEQYFGPGTRLTVT.

J is TRBJ2-3 and V is TRBV7-6; no definite D call. Germline CDR1 reads SGHVS; CDR2 reads FNYEAQ. This CDR3 region has 16 residues. V shed 0 bases and J shed 0 bases, with 10 bases lying between them. The CDR3 coding sequence is TGTGCCAGCAGCTTAGCGCGCGGTTTTAGCACAGATACGCAGTATTTT. Protein sequence: CASSLARGFSTDTQYF. Full variable domain (rest looked up from reference TRBV7-6 and TRBJ2-3): GAGVSQSPRYKVTKRGQDVALRCDPISGHVSLYWYRQALGQGPEFLTYFNYEAQQDKSGLPNDRFSAERPEGSISTLTIQRTEQRDSAMYRCASSLARGFSTDTQYFGPGTRLTVL.

This clone has a handful of counts. The chain uses TRBV6-5 and TRBJ2-7; TRBD1 aligns across 9 bases. The V gene's germline CDR1 is MNHEY and CDR2 SVGAGI. The CDR3 consists of 14 residues. J gave up 3 bases and V 9 bases, and 9 bases lay outside the gene matches. DNA for the CDR3: TGTGCCAGTACCCCGGACAGGGGCGACTACGAGCAGTACTTC. Its protein product is CASTPDRGDYEQYF.

CDR3 sequence reads: CASSLNSPGNTIYF. Written as DNA, the CDR3 is TGTGCCAGCAGCTTGAACAGCCCTGGAAACACCATATATTTT. This sequence joins TRBV7-9 and TRBJ1-3; D gene uncertain. Germline CDR1 is SEHNR and CDR2 is FQNEAQ (reference sequence). This CDR3 has 14 residues. With 3 bases removed from V and 2 bases from J, the gap between germline ends came to 8 bases.

This rearrangement joins TRBV5-1 to TRBJ2-1, with D possibly being TRBD1 or TRBD2 (5 bases each). V lost 0 bases to trimming and J lost 7 bases, with 11 bases between them. CDR1 is SGHRS, CDR2 YFSETQ, per germline. The CDR3 runs to 14 residues. CDR3 DNA: TGCGCCAGCAGCTTGGACCCTGGGGGAAATGAGCAGTTCTTC. Translation: CASSLDPGGNEQFF.

This sequence joins TRBV4-1 and TRBJ2-2; 10 nucleotides match TRBD2. Germline V gene lookup returns CDR1 MGHRA and CDR2 YSYEKL. The CDR3 is 19 residues long. Trimming at V came to 4 bases and at J to 1 base, leaving 12 bases not matched to a gene. DNA for the CDR3: TGCGCCAGCAGCCCGAGTCCCCCTACTAGCGGGAAGAACACCGGGGAGCTGTTTTTT. Its protein product is CASSPSPPTSGKNTGELFF.

The chain links TRBV2 to TRBJ1-4; D gene uncertain. Germline CDR1 is SNHLY and CDR2 is FYNNEI. This CDR3 has 13 amino acids. V dropped 7 bases and J dropped 2 bases, with 8 bases sitting between them. The CDR3 region is CASMVSTNEKLFF. The CDR3 DNA reads TGTGCCAGCATGGTGAGCACTAATGAAAAACTGTTTTTT.

This clone was detected only once. This CDR3 is CASSETFLSSYEQYF. CDR3 DNA sequence: TGTGCCAGTAGTGAGACTTTCTTGAGCTCCTACGAGCAGTACTTC. This chain joins TRBV19 and TRBJ2-7; D gene unclear. This CDR3 contains 15 residues. CDR1 and CDR2 (germline): LNHDA, SQIVND (reference sequence). Trimming removed 5 bases at V and 0 bases at J, with 14 bases between. The full variable domain, with the rest looked up from reference TRBV19 and TRBJ2-7, is DGGITQSPKYLFRKEGQNVTLSCEQNLNHDAMYWYRQDPGQGLRLIYYSQIVNDFQKGDIAEGYSVSREKKESFPLTVTSAQKNPTAFYLCASSETFLSSYEQYFGPGTRLTVT.

This chain uses TRBV2 with TRBJ1-2; D unresolved. The CDR3 covers 15 residues. Trimming took 3 bases from V and 4 from J, leaving 15 bases between them. The germline CDR1 and CDR2 sequences are SNHLY and FYNNEI. The CDR3 spells CASSDRSQALYGYTF. Written as DNA, the CDR3 is TGTGCCAGCAGTGATCGGAGCCAGGCCCTCTATGGCTACACCTTC.

The chain recombines TRBV10-3 with TRBJ1-2, with D possibly TRBD1 on 5 matching bases. CDR3 length: 14 residues. The germline V gene encodes CDR1 ENHRY and CDR2 SYGVKD. Trimming took 4 bases from V and 8 from J, leaving 17 bases between them. The CDR3 here is CAISARDLHGGYTF. CDR3 nucleotide sequence: TGTGCCATCAGTGCTCGGGACCTCCATGGGGGCTACACCTTC.

V gene TRBV19 combines with J gene TRBJ2-2; D may correspond to TRBD1 or TRBD2 (5 bases each). CDR1 and CDR2 from the germline V gene are LNHDA and SQIVND (reference sequence). The ends were cut back, 3 bases at V and 4 bases at J, with 6 bases in the middle. The CDR3 runs to 13 residues. CDR3 sequence reads: CASSMGVTGELFF. The CDR3 DNA sequence: TGTGCCAGTAGTATGGGGGTCACCGGGGAGCTGTTTTTT.

Comments on this clone: The junction departs from the called germline gene at one end, perhaps through a read error. The V and J genes are TRBV28 and TRBJ2-1, with D possibly matching TRBD2 (5 bases). The CDR3 runs to 14 residues. Germline values: CDR1 MDHEN, CDR2 SYDVKM. The CDR3: CVSIGERSYNEQFF. CDR3 sequence (DNA): TGTGTCAGCATCGGGGAGAGGTCCTACAATGAGCAGTTCTTC.